The rows below give T cell receptor beta chains drawn from one sample of a study of blood T cells in healthy people across ages. One entry per CDR3 protein, called by TCRdb with MiXCR from the 5' RACE reads. The sample lists 600,000 to 1,000,000 distinct CDR3 sequences; roughly 60% were seen once. Sequencing was carried out using blood. Source of these receptors: a man aged 30-40 years in good health. Both conserved end residues are part of each CDR3. The D gene is left open where the match is weak. Clone size, where shown, is once, few, many, or a class for clones that have expanded.

NA	NA	TRBJ1-1	TRBV12-3/TRBV12-4	TGTGCCAGCAGTTCCCTCACTGAAGCTTTCTTT	CASSSLTEAFF
TRBD1	few	TRBJ1-2	TRBV2	TGTGCCAGCAGTGATCCCGACAGGGGACGTGGCTACACCTTC	CASSDPDRGRGYTF
NA	few	TRBJ2-5	TRBV4-2	TGTGCCAGCAGCCCAGGGGCGACTTTAACACGGTCCGGGACCCAGTACTTC	CASSPGATLTRSGTQYF
NA	once	TRBJ2-1	TRBV4-2	TGTGCCAGCAGTTCCACGATCCCGGGAAATGCCTACAATGAGCAGTTCTTC	CASSSTIPGNAYNEQFF
TRBD2	NA	TRBJ2-1	TRBV25-1	TGTGCCAGCAGCTCAAATGGGGGGGTCAATGAGCAGTTCTTC	CASSSNGGVNEQFF
NA	NA	TRBJ2-7	TRBV6-4	TGTGCCAGCATCACTACCGGGTCTGGCCCCTACGAGCAGTACTTC	CASITTGSGPYEQYF
TRBD1	NA	TRBJ1-2	TRBV27	TGTGCCAGCAGTTTAAAGGTGGACAGGGGTAACTATGGCTACACCTTC	CASSLKVDRGNYGYTF
NA	few	TRBJ2-7	TRBV28	TGTGCCAGCAGTTTGAACAGCGGCCACGAGCAGTACTTC	CASSLNSGHEQYF
TRBD2	few	TRBJ2-7	TRBV7-2	TGTGCCAGCAGCTTGACTAGCGGGAGAGCCGAGCAGTACTTC	CASSLTSGRAEQYF
NA	few	TRBJ2-7	TRBV20-1	TGCAGTGCGGAAGGGTCCTCCTACGAGCAGTACTTC	CSAEGSSYEQYF
NA	NA	TRBJ2-7	TRBV4-2	TGTGCCAGCAGCCAGGAGACGGCCACCTACGAGCAGTACTTC	CASSQETATYEQYF
TRBD1	few	TRBJ2-7	TRBV28	TGTGCCACCATCCGGGGGACAGGCTACGAGCAGTACTTC	CATIRGTGYEQYF
NA	NA	TRBJ1-1	TRBV20-1	TGCAGTGCTAGAGATTGGGCCAGACTGAACACTGAAGCTTTCTTT	CSARDWARLNTEAFF
NA	few	TRBJ2-5	TRBV7-2	TGTGCCAGCAGCTCGAGAAAGGGGCAAGAGACCCAGTACTTC	CASSSRKGQETQYF
NA	NA	TRBJ2-6	TRBV5-1	TGCGCCAGCAGCTTGGTGGACAGCAGCTCTGGGGCCAACGTCCTGCCTTTC	CASSLVDSSSGANVLPF
TRBD1	NA	TRBJ1-2	TRBV7-9	TGTGCCAGCAGCTTGGCCTTAAGACAGGGGAAGGATGGCTACACCTTC	CASSLALRQGKDGYTF
NA	NA	TRBJ1-1	TRBV5-1	TGCGCCAGCAGCGGAGAGGGGGGCACTGAAGCTTTCTTT	CASSGEGGTEAFF
TRBD2	NA	TRBJ2-4	TRBV4-2	TGTGCCAGCAGCACCTTGGGGTTAGCGGGATTAGCCAAAAACATTCAGTACTTC	CASSTLGLAGLAKNIQYF
TRBD1	few	TRBJ1-1	TRBV18	TGTGCCAGCTCACGGGACAGGGGAACTGAAGCTTTCTTT	CASSRDRGTEAFF
TRBD1	NA	TRBJ2-7	TRBV20-1	TGCAGTGCTAGAGATGGGACAGGGCTCGTCTACGAGCAGTACTTC	CSARDGTGLVYEQYF
NA	NA	TRBJ2-7	TRBV3-1	TGTGCCAGCAGCCAAGATCTAAGCGGTTTTTACGAGCAGTACTTC	CASSQDLSGFYEQYF
NA	few	TRBJ2-7	TRBV12-3/TRBV12-4	TGTGCCAGCAGTCCAGTTACTGGAAACTACGAGCAGTACTTC	CASSPVTGNYEQYF
TRBD1	few	TRBJ2-5	TRBV7-2	TGTGCCAGCAGCGGGACAGTCCAAGAGACCCAGTACTTC	CASSGTVQETQYF
TRBD2	NA	TRBJ2-1	TRBV20-1	TGCAGTGCTACCAAGGTTAGCGGGGGGCGGAACAATGAGCAGTTCTTC	CSATKVSGGRNNEQFF
NA	NA	TRBJ2-5	TRBV28	TGTGCCGGCAGTTTAAGTCGTTTGGCTAGCGTTCAAGAGACCCAGTACTTC	CAGSLSRLASVQETQYF